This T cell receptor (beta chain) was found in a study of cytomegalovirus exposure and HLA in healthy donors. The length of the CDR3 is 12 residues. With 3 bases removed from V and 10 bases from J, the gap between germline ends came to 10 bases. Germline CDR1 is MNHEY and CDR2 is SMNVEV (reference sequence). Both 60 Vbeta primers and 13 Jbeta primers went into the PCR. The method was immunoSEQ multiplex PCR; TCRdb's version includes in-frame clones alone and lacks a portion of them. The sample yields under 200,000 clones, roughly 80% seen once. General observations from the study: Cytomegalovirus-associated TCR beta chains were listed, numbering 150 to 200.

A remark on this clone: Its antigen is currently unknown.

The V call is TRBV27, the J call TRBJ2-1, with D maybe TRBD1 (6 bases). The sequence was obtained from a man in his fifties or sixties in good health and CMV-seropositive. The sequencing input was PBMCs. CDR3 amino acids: CASSFPGQEQFF. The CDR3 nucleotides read TGTGCCAGCAGTTTCCCGGGACAAGAGCAGTTCTTC.